These T cell receptor beta chains were read from a single sample in a study of blood T cell repertoires in COVID-19. Produced via immunoSEQ multiplex PCR; TCRdb's table is partial and in-frame only. This sample has some 180,000 clones, with about 76% found just once. Sample: peripheral blood. The receptor set was obtained from a woman aged 40-49 years with COVID-19, enrolled during active disease. Each CDR3 is given with its conserved first and last residue. Clone size appears in some rows only: once, few, many, or a class for an expanded clone.

J	size	V	CDR3
TRBJ2-4	once	TRBV27	CASSPRGYKNIQYF
TRBJ1-3	once	TRBV4-2	CASSKTTGGTTGNTIYF
TRBJ2-2	-	TRBV5-1	CASTRTSGIGGELFF
TRBJ2-7	-	TRBV27	CASSWGGGTGSSYEQYF
TRBJ1-1	-	TRBV29-1	CSVEVYSGGTEAFF
TRBJ2-7	-	TRBV20-1	CSASWAGSYEQYF
TRBJ1-2	-	TRBV7-9	CASSLAPGESGYGYTF
TRBJ2-7	-	TRBV11-3	CASSLAGGGEQYF
TRBJ1-1	-	TRBV27	CASSLYATGDTEAFF
TRBJ1-5	-	TRBV30	CAQSQGTNQPQHF
TRBJ1-2	many	TRBV12-5	CASGLPEDYGYTF
TRBJ2-1	-	TRBV5-6	CASNTEAGGHSYNEQFF
TRBJ2-1	-	TRBV3-1/TRBV3-2	CASSPGGPAAGEQFF
TRBJ1-5	-	TRBV5-1	CASSLDVGGTNQPQHF
TRBJ2-1	-	TRBV18	CASSPAPVGSYNEQFF
TRBJ1-4	-	TRBV5-5	CASRDMTGVGTNEKLFF
TRBJ2-2	-	TRBV7-9	CASSDRRAGRTGELFF
TRBJ2-1	-	TRBV4-2	CASSQEGGGRYNEQFF
TRBJ1-3	few	TRBV4-1	CASSQFGTGIGNTIYF
TRBJ2-1	-	TRBV11-1	CASLPTPGLAGNEQFF
TRBJ1-4	-	TRBV30	CAAFVGGLEKLFF
TRBJ2-2	-	TRBV24-1	CATSDPQGLGTGELFF
TRBJ1-1	-	TRBV18	CASSRDDGGNTEAFF
TRBJ1-1	-	TRBV30	CAWSVRQATEAFF
TRBJ2-1	-	TRBV5-1	CASSSAGGRESRNEQFF
TRBJ1-1	-	TRBV5-1	CASSFSGPGETEAFF
TRBJ1-5	once	TRBV19	CASSRAGGQDQPQHF
TRBJ2-1	-	TRBV19	CASSIAALDSHNEQFF
TRBJ2-1	-	TRBV10-3	CAIRGGGQGYNEQFF
TRBJ1-4	-	TRBV4-2	CASSRGTGGMANEKLFF
TRBJ2-3	-	TRBV15	CATSRDRVRQYF
TRBJ1-2	-	TRBV6-5	CASSQGYFWDGYTF
TRBJ2-2	-	TRBV29-1	CSVGQGLNTGELFF
TRBJ2-7	-	TRBV7-2	CASSLEVGPYEQYF
TRBJ1-6	few	TRBV30	CASRTGFTVSPLHF
TRBJ2-4	-	TRBV10-2	CASTSWTGEAKNIQYF
TRBJ2-1	-	TRBV18	CASSPPIGGSSYNEQFF
TRBJ2-5	-	TRBV7-3	CASSLRAGSGQETQYF
TRBJ2-3	-	TRBV10-3	CAISGKLASTDTQYF
TRBJ1-2	-	TRBV28	CASAREVANYGYTF
TRBJ1-6	-	TRBV7-2	CASSSTGEAPLHF
TRBJ1-5	-	TRBV30	CAWSGQGTQPQHF
TRBJ2-7	-	TRBV7-9	CASSWDSREQYF
TRBJ2-1	-	TRBV4-1	CASSQRSGGYNEQFF
TRBJ1-1	once	TRBV4-2	CASSQDMYRENTEAFF
TRBJ1-2	-	TRBV6-1	CASSESPEGRYGYTF
TRBJ2-7	-	TRBV30	CAWSRKGGSYEQYF
TRBJ1-1	-	TRBV11-2	CASSLVEDGRFTNTEAFF
TRBJ1-3	many	TRBV7-3	CASSPSGGYGNTIYF
TRBJ1-4	-	TRBV20-1	CRGPTNEKLFF
TRBJ2-3	-	TRBV11-2	CASSWEGASTDTQYF
TRBJ2-3	-	TRBV10-2	CASGGSSGDTQYF
TRBJ2-3	once	TRBV7-9	CASSFGDRWGVTDTQYF